These 10 T cell receptor beta chains were all obtained from the same sample, sequenced in a study of CD8 T cells in Susac syndrome. Reverse transcription of about 0.5 to 1 ug RNA was carried out with random hexamers. TCRdb used MiXCR to reprocess the immunoSEQ multiplex PCR reads, holding one entry per CDR3 protein. The profile shows 150,000 to 200,000 distinct CDR3 sequences, around 93% of them singletons. The sample was CD4+ T cells from PBMCs. Every receptor here comes from a human donor in good health.

The rearrangement links TRBV4-2 to TRBJ1-6, with 7 bases that match TRBD1. Germline lookup yields CDR1 LGHNA and CDR2 YNFKEQ. CDR3 size: 15 residues. Trimming removed 4 bases from V and 10 bases from J; junction bases left unmatched: 10. CDR3 sequence reads: CASSPGGAEGSPLHF. The CDR3 DNA reads TGTGCCAGCAGCCCAGGGGGGGCTGAGGGCTCACCCCTCCACTTT.

The chain combines TRBV5-1 with TRBJ2-1, with D perhaps matching TRBD1 (5 bases). There are 15 residues in the CDR3. Germline CDR1 is SGHRS and CDR2 is YFSETQ. The V end was cut by 3 bases, the J end by 6 bases, with 16 bases between. CDR3 coding DNA: TGCGCCAGCAGCTCGTCGTCCCACAGGTCCAATGAGCAGTTCTTC. The encoded protein is CASSSSSHRSNEQFF.

The V gene is TRBV24-1, the J gene TRBJ2-1; no clear D. CDR3 length: 12 amino acids. Trimming shortened V by 4 bases and J by 7 bases, and 7 bases separated the two germline ends. Germline CDR1 and CDR2: KGHDR and SFDVKD. CDR3 DNA sequence: TGTGCCACCAGTGACCGAATTAATGAGCAGTTCTTC. Translating gives CATSDRINEQFF.

CDR3 sequence reads: CASSYSRRVLYGYTF. Written as DNA, the CDR3 is TGTGCCAGCAGTTACTCGAGAAGAGTCCTCTATGGCTACACCTTC. The chain links TRBV6-2 or TRBV6-3 to TRBJ1-2; D unclear. The CDR3 runs 15 residues. The germline V gene has CDR1 MNHEY and CDR2 SVGEGT. Trimming took off 0 bases at V and 4 bases at J, with 12 bases between the two ends.

The chain has TRBV7-3 and TRBJ2-7; TRBD1 agrees at 9 bases. Germline V gene sequence: CDR1 SGHTA, CDR2 FQGTGA. The trim removed 2 bases at V and 6 bases at J, leaving 11 bases unmatched. The CDR3 runs to 16 residues. CDR3 nucleotide sequence: TGTGCCAGCAGCTTATGGGGGACAGGGCCGAGGAGCGAGCAGTACTTC. This sequence encodes CASSLWGTGPRSEQYF. Drawing the rest from reference TRBV7-3 and TRBJ2-7, the complete variable domain is GAGVSQTPSNKVTEKGKYVELRCDPISGHTALYWYRQSLGQGPEFLIYFQGTGAADDSGLPNDRFFAVRPEGSVSTLKIQRTERGDSAVYLCASSLWGTGPRSEQYFGPGTRLTVT.

The CDR3, as DNA: TGTGCCAGCAGTTTGAGGGCCCGCTCTGGGGCCAACGTCCTGACTTTC. This codes for CASSLRARSGANVLTF. The chain carries TRBV27 and TRBJ2-6, with D possibly TRBD2 on 5 matching bases. CDR1 and CDR2 (germline): MNHEY, SMNVEV (reference sequence). V was clipped by 3 bases and J by 0 bases, with 9 bases between them. The length of the CDR3 is 16 residues. The full variable domain, completed using reference TRBV27 and TRBJ2-6, is EAQVTQNPRYLITVTGKKLTVTCSQNMNHEYMSWYRQDPGLGLRQIYYSMNVEVTDKGDVPEGYKVSRKEKRNFPLILESPSPNQTSLYFCASSLRARSGANVLTFGAGSRLTVL.

The chain's CDR3 is CASSFHYNEQFF. DNA for the CDR3: TGTGCCAGCAGTTTCCACTACAATGAGCAGTTCTTC. V and J are TRBV7-2 and TRBJ2-1; no reliable D call. From germline, CDR1 is SGHTA and CDR2 FQGNSA. CDR3 length: 12 amino acids. With 6 bases removed from V and 3 bases from J, the gap between germline ends came to 6 bases.

The V call is TRBV5-1, the J call TRBJ1-1, with D uncertain. V lost 4 bases, J lost 0 bases, and 13 bases lay in between. Germline CDR1 SGHRS, CDR2 YFSETQ. CDR3 length equals 15 residues. For the CDR3, the DNA is TGCGCCAGCAGCCGGGCCCTCTTTATGAACACTGAAGCTTTCTTT. This translates into CASSRALFMNTEAFF.

The genes are TRBV20-1 and TRBJ1-1; tentative D call: TRBD1 (5 bases). CDR3 length: 15 residues. The germline CDR1 and CDR2 sequences are DFQATT and SNEGSKA (reference sequence). Trimming removed 0 bases from V and 0 bases from J, with 11 bases in between. As DNA, the CDR3 is TGCAGTGCTAGAGATCCAGGGCTTATGAACACTGAAGCTTTCTTT. Encoded protein: CSARDPGLMNTEAFF.

J is TRBJ1-1 and V is TRBV6-2 or TRBV6-3; the D gene is possibly TRBD1 (6 bases). The CDR3 loop spans 12 amino acids. V was trimmed by 5 bases and J by 4 bases, leaving 8 bases between them. Germline V gives CDR1 MNHEY, CDR2 SVGEGT. In DNA form, the CDR3 reads TGTGCCAGCAGTCCAGGGGTCACTGAAGCTTTCTTT. Translated: CASSPGVTEAFF.